The clone carrying this TCR beta chain was seen a handful of times. Its antigen is currently unknown. This CDR3 contains 14 residues. The germline V gene has CDR1 SGHDN and CDR2 FVKESK. V lost 4 bases, J lost 4 bases, and 13 bases lay in between. The data belong to a study of glioma-infiltrating T cells. Overall study findings and caveats: Tissue and blood shared very few CDR3 sequences.

Amplification of TCR alpha and beta CDR3 regions from RNA used iRepertoire nested multiplex PCR. TCRdb analysed the multiplex PCR reads with MiXCR anew, one entry per CDR3 protein. The sample consists of about 130,000 distinct CDR3 sequences, about 22% of them appearing once. The TCR sequence derives from a human donor with low-grade glioma or glioblastoma, undergoing nonglioma brain surgery, or in good health (not recorded which). The sequencing sample was made of glioma tissue, nonneoplastic brain tissue, or PBMCs (not recorded which). The chain employs TRBV14 and TRBJ1-1; D is possibly TRBD1 (5 bases). Written as DNA, the CDR3 is TGTGCCAGCAGCCCAGTCGCCGGGGGCACTGAAGCTTTCTTT. Translation gives CASSPVAGGTEAFF.